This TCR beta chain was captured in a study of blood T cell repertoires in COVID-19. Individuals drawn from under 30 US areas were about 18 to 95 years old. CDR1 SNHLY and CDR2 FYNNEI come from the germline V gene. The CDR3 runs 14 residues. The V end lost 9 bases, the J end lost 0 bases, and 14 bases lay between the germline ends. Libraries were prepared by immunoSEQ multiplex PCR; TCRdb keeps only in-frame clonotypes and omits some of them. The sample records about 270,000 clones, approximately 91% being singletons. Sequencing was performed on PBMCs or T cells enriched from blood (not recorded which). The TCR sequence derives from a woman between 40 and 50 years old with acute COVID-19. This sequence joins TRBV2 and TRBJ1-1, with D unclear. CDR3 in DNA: TGTGCCAGTCGTCTCGAGGGCATGAACACTGAAGCTTTCTTT. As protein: CASRLEGMNTEAFF.